Shown below are 20 T cell receptor beta chains from a single sample sequenced in a study of CD8 T cells in Susac syndrome. RNA amounts of roughly 0.45 to 1 ug underwent reverse transcription with random hexamers. TCRdb recomputed calls from the immunoSEQ multiplex PCR reads with MiXCR, one row per CDR3 protein. The data show approximately 150,000 distinct CDR3 sequences, almost 96% seen once. Input material: CD4+ T cells from PBMCs. These receptors all come from a human donor with Susac syndrome.

The genes are TRBV5-1 and TRBJ2-3; no clear D gene. CDR1 is SGHRS and CDR2 is YFSETQ in the germline V gene. V lost 1 base and J lost 6, with 12 bases in between. The CDR3 spans 14 residues. In nucleotides, the CDR3 is TGCGCCAGCAGCTTGAGCCAGGCCGAGGATACGCAGTATTTT. Translating gives CASSLSQAEDTQYF.

This clonotype was counted once. J is TRBJ1-2 and V is TRBV7-9, with 9 bases aligning to TRBD1. The CDR3 spans 14 residues. The V and J ends lost 5 bases and 4 bases, in that order; junction bases with no gene match: 5. The germline V gene encodes CDR1 SEHNR and CDR2 FQNEAQ (reference sequence). The CDR3 DNA reads as TGTGCCAGCAGCCTCGGACAGGGGTTCTATGGCTACACCTTC. Its translation is CASSLGQGFYGYTF.

The V and J genes are TRBV6-2 or TRBV6-3 and TRBJ2-3; weak D call: TRBD2 (6 bases). Trimming removed 6 bases at V and 4 bases at J, with 14 bases between. Germline CDR1 and CDR2: MNHEY and SVGEGT. The CDR3 contains 14 residues. CDR3 DNA: TGTGCCAGCAGCCCGCTAGCGAGGGCAGATACGCAGTATTTT. Amino acids: CASSPLARADTQYF.

The CDR3, as DNA: TGCAGTACCAGGACCGGGGACGGCGAGCAGTACTTC. This encodes CSTRTGDGEQYF. The chain combines TRBV20-1 with TRBJ2-7, with D perhaps assigned TRBD1 or TRBD2 (5 bases each). Germline lookup yields CDR1 DFQATT and CDR2 SNEGSKA (reference sequence). CDR3 length: 12 residues. Trimming pared 8 bases from V and 6 bases from J, leaving 17 bases between.

This chain's CDR3 is CASNPPPGTTIRATDTQYF. In DNA form, the CDR3 reads TGTGCCAGCAACCCTCCCCCCGGGACAACAATACGAGCGACAGATACGCAGTATTTT. The J gene is TRBJ2-3, the V gene TRBV6-2 or TRBV6-3, with D possibly matching TRBD1 (6 bases). Trimming took 7 bases from V and 3 from J, leaving 29 bases between them. Germline V gives CDR1 MNHEY, CDR2 SVGEGT. CDR3 length: 19 residues.

The chain has TRBV15 and TRBJ2-7, with D perhaps matching TRBD2 (5 bases). The CDR3 extends over 15 amino acids. The ends were cut back, 0 bases at V and 6 bases at J, with 15 bases in the middle. Germline loops: CDR1 LNHNV, CDR2 YYDKDF (reference sequence). The CDR3 nucleotides are TGTGCCACCAGCAGAGATCGCGGGTCCTTCGCCGAGCAGTACTTC. The encoded protein is CATSRDRGSFAEQYF.

Only one count was recorded for this clonotype. The chain links TRBV29-1 to TRBJ2-1; 8 bases are a match to TRBD1. Germline loops: CDR1 SQVTM, CDR2 ANQGSEA. This CDR3 is 15 amino acids long. The V gene end was trimmed by 2 bases and the J gene end by 2 bases; junction bases not matched to a gene: 5. In DNA, the CDR3 is TGCAGCGTTGAAATCCCCAGGGGGCCCTACAATGAGCAGTTCTTC. It encodes CSVEIPRGPYNEQFF.

This clonotype came up once. This chain joins TRBV21-1 and TRBJ2-7; TRBD1 is the table's D call, not checked against the DNA. TRBV21-1 is described as a pseudogene. This CDR3 spans 15 amino acids. CDR3 residues: CASSSRDREVGEQYF. For the CDR3, the DNA is TGTGCCAGCAGCAGCCGGGACAGGGAAGTAGGCGAGCAGTACTTC.

The CDR3, as DNA: TGTGCCAGCAGTCCAAGGGGTTACGGTCTAGCTTTCTTT. Its translation is CASSPRGYGLAFF. V and J are TRBV6-5 and TRBJ1-1; D might be TRBD1 (5 bases). CDR1 and CDR2 (germline): MNHEY, SVGAGI. Trimming took off 5 bases at V and 10 bases at J, with 17 bases between the two ends. CDR3 length equals 13 residues.

CDR3: CASRLADLTTYEQYF. The CDR3 nucleotides are TGTGCCAGCAGACTAGCGGATTTAACGACCTACGAGCAGTACTTC. V gene TRBV4-2 combines with J gene TRBJ2-7, with TRBD2 identical over 8 bases. Germline V gives CDR1 LGHNA, CDR2 YNFKEQ. V was pared by 6 bases and J by 2 bases, with 9 bases of the junction left unmatched. The CDR3 loop spans 15 amino acids.

J is TRBJ2-7 and V is TRBV12-3 or TRBV12-4, with a tentative D call TRBD2 (6 bases). The CDR3 has 11 residues. The V gene lost 2 bases and the J gene lost 7 bases, with 6 bases spanning the gap. CDR3 nucleotides: TGTGCCAGCAGTTTACGGGGGGAGCAGTACTTC. Its protein is CASSLRGEQYF.

The chain has TRBV6-5 and TRBJ2-1, with no clear D. V was pared by 7 bases and J by 1 base, with 14 bases between. CDR1 and CDR2 (germline): MNHEY, SVGAGI. The CDR3 is 15 amino acids. CDR3 in DNA: TGTGCCAGCACCCCCTTCCCCCTATCCTACAATGAGCAGTTCTTC. It codes for CASTPFPLSYNEQFF.

The rearrangement links TRBV14 to TRBJ2-1; TRBD2 agrees at 8 bases. CDR1 and CDR2 from the germline V gene are SGHDN and FVKESK. J lost 8 bases, V lost 2 bases, and 5 bases had no gene match. CDR3 length: 14 residues. The CDR3 loop is CASSQPAGVHEQFF. The CDR3 region has the DNA TGTGCCAGCAGCCAACCAGCGGGGGTCCATGAGCAGTTCTTC.

A single count supports this clonotype. The chain recombines TRBV20-1 with TRBJ1-5, with 7 positions matching TRBD1. In germline, CDR1 is DFQATT, CDR2 SNEGSKA (reference sequence). The V gene end was trimmed by 2 bases and the J gene end by 2 bases; junction bases not matched to a gene: 3. The CDR3 sequence is 14 residues long. CDR3 bases: TGCAGTGCTAGAACGACAGGGCGCAATCAGCCCCAGCATTTT. Translating it yields CSARTTGRNQPQHF.

The CDR3 coding sequence is TGTGCCAGCAGGCGCAGCGGGAGATCCTACGAGCAGTACTTC. Translation: CASRRSGRSYEQYF. This chain links TRBV12-3 or TRBV12-4 with TRBJ2-7; TRBD2 agrees at 8 bases. Trimming took 6 bases from V and 1 from J; bases not matched to a gene: 5. CDR3 size: 14 residues.

V gene TRBV12-3 or TRBV12-4 combines with J gene TRBJ2-4; a weak D match, TRBD2 (6 bases). The V end was cut by 5 bases, the J end by 9 bases, with 17 bases between. This CDR3 contains 14 residues. CDR3 sequence: CASSSRLGGGIQYF. The DNA of the CDR3 is TGTGCCAGCAGTAGTAGACTGGGGGGTGGCATTCAGTACTTC.

This sequence joins TRBV12-3 or TRBV12-4 and TRBJ2-7, with 9 bases that match TRBD1. The ends lost 1 base at V and 7 bases at J; junction bases unmatched: 11. The CDR3 loop spans 16 amino acids. The CDR3: CASSLGVAGQGKEQYF. The CDR3 nucleotides read TGTGCCAGCAGTTTAGGCGTTGCGGGACAGGGTAAGGAGCAGTACTTC.

The rearrangement links TRBV4-1 to TRBJ2-5; 7 nucleotides align to TRBD1. This CDR3 comprises 15 residues. The ends lost 5 bases at V and 4 bases at J; junction bases unmatched: 10. Germline CDR1 and CDR2: MGHRA and YSYEKL. CDR3 region: CASSDPTGRRETQYF. The CDR3 coding sequence is TGCGCCAGCAGCGACCCGACAGGGCGAAGAGAGACCCAGTACTTC.

The chain has TRBV3-1 and TRBJ2-4; 8 bases line up with TRBD2. Unmatched junction bases numbered 18, after V lost 3 bases and J lost 8 bases. The length of the CDR3 is 18 residues. In germline, CDR1 is LGHDT, CDR2 YNNKEL (reference sequence). The CDR3 spells CASSHIPGSAGEIDIQYF. Here the CDR3 DNA reads TGTGCCAGCAGCCACATTCCGGGGTCAGCGGGAGAGATAGACATTCAGTACTTC.

The J gene is TRBJ2-5, the V gene TRBV3-1, with 11 nucleotides matching TRBD2. The V gene end was trimmed by 4 bases and the J gene end by 2 bases; junction bases not matched to a gene: 6. This CDR3 has 16 amino acids. From germline, CDR1 is LGHDT and CDR2 YNNKEL (reference sequence). In DNA, the CDR3 is TGTGCCAGCAGCCCTCTAGCGGGAGGTGGACAAGAGACCCAGTACTTC. It yields the protein CASSPLAGGGQETQYF.